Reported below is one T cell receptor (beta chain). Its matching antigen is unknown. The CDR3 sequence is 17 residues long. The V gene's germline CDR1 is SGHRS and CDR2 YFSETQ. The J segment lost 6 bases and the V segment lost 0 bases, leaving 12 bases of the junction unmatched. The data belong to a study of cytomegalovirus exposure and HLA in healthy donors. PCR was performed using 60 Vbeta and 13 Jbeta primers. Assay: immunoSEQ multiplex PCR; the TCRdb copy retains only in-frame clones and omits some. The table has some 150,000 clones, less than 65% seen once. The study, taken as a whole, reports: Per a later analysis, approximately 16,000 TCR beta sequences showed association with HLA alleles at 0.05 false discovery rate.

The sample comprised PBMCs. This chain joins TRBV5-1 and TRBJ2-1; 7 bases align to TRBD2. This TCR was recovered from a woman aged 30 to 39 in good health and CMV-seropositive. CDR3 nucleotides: TGCGCCAGCAGCTTGGATCCCGCCAAGGGCGGGGGCAATGAGCAGTTCTTC. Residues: CASSLDPAKGGGNEQFF.